The rows below give T cell receptor beta chains drawn from one sample of a study of monozygotic twins with inflammatory bowel disease. TCRdb reprocessed the 5' RACE reads and reports one entry per CDR3 protein, with no DNA. This sample's table reports 300,000 to 400,000 distinct CDR3 sequences. Material: blood. Source of these receptors: a human donor with ulcerative colitis or Crohn's disease, or a healthy co-twin of an affected twin (not recorded which). The CDR3 runs from the conserved cysteine through the conserved F or W. Fields, in order: V gene, J gene, CDR3 protein.

V gene: TRBV20-1
J gene: TRBJ1-1
CDR3 protein: CSALAGLSITEAFF

V gene: TRBV5-1
J gene: TRBJ2-7
CDR3 protein: CASSLDRKQTSSYEQYF

V gene: TRBV5-1
J gene: TRBJ2-7
CDR3 protein: CASISGQRDEQYF

V gene: TRBV18
J gene: TRBJ2-7
CDR3 protein: CASSPYRDPNEQYF

V gene: TRBV6-5
J gene: TRBJ2-5
CDR3 protein: CASSYTGESQYF

V gene: TRBV20-1
J gene: TRBJ1-5
CDR3 protein: CSASLMLGQGNQPQHF

V gene: TRBV12-3/TRBV12-4
J gene: TRBJ2-7
CDR3 protein: CASSRESTYEQYF

V gene: TRBV12-3/TRBV12-4
J gene: TRBJ2-3
CDR3 protein: CASSFIQADTQYF

V gene: TRBV10-3
J gene: TRBJ1-1
CDR3 protein: CAIRDRGTTEAFF

V gene: TRBV30
J gene: TRBJ2-7
CDR3 protein: CAWSVLGVGEQYF

V gene: TRBV4-3
J gene: TRBJ1-4
CDR3 protein: CASSQDWYGGRSTNEKLFF

V gene: TRBV20-1
J gene: TRBJ1-4
CDR3 protein: CSARPQGGNEKLFF

V gene: TRBV7-6
J gene: TRBJ1-4
CDR3 protein: CASSLGARTLEKLFF

V gene: TRBV5-1
J gene: TRBJ2-7
CDR3 protein: CASSLGQGSGEQYF

V gene: TRBV2
J gene: TRBJ2-7
CDR3 protein: CASSTTGTDSYEQYF

V gene: TRBV9
J gene: TRBJ2-1
CDR3 protein: CASSVELTPLNEQFF

V gene: TRBV5-1
J gene: TRBJ2-5
CDR3 protein: CASSLTWDRLYQETQYF

V gene: TRBV7-2
J gene: TRBJ2-3
CDR3 protein: CASSIKVTDTQYF

V gene: TRBV12-3/TRBV12-4
J gene: TRBJ2-2
CDR3 protein: CASRLTGQGNTGELFF

V gene: TRBV4-1
J gene: TRBJ2-2
CDR3 protein: CASSQVSGANTGELFF

V gene: TRBV6-1
J gene: TRBJ2-7
CDR3 protein: CASRQGQGSYEQYF

V gene: TRBV20-1
J gene: TRBJ1-1
CDR3 protein: CSARGRGAGYNTEAFF